The clone carrying this TCR beta chain showed up many times. This specimen belongs to a study of neurological immune-mediated disorders. The CDR3 sequence is 14 residues long. Trimming cost V 5 bases and J 8 bases, with 16 bases left between them. TCRdb redid the calling of the 5' RACE reads with MiXCR, one entry per CDR3 protein. The repertoire holds around 40,000 distinct CDR3 sequences, with more than 9.5% as singletons. Sequencing was carried out using PBMCs. This clonotype originated in a female donor in good health. The chain has TRBV12-3 or TRBV12-4 and TRBJ2-1, with no clear D. The CDR3 sequence is CASSRLKQYDEQFF. The CDR3 DNA is TGTGCCAGCAGTCGTCTTAAGCAATACGATGAGCAGTTCTTC.